Shown below are 16 T cell receptor beta chains from a single sample sequenced in a study of T cell changes during pregnancy in multiple sclerosis. Sequencing was performed with immunoSEQ multiplex PCR; in TCRdb, only in-frame clones are kept and a portion is missing. The data hold roughly 30,000 clones, with over 75% observed a single time. The source was CD8+ T cells from peripheral blood mononuclear cells, collected after pregnancy. All receptors derive from a female donor with multiple sclerosis, enrolled in a pregnancy study.

This chain joins TRBV19 and TRBJ2-5; weak D call: TRBD2 (5 bases). The CDR3 consists of 15 residues. Germline assignment: CDR1 LNHDA and CDR2 SQIVND (reference sequence). V was pared by 2 bases and J by 4 bases, with 14 bases between. The CDR3 region has the DNA TGTGCCAGTAGTATACGGGGTTTATTAGGAGAGACCCAGTACTTC. This translates into CASSIRGLLGETQYF.

The CDR3 reads CASSSIAGSPHTF. The CDR3 coding sequence is TGTGCCAGCAGTTCTATAGCGGGCTCCCCGCACACCTTC. The rearrangement links TRBV6-5 to TRBJ1-2; D is unresolved. CDR3 size: 13 residues. Germline CDR1 MNHEY, CDR2 SVGAGI. The ends were cut back, 4 bases at V and 12 bases at J, with 18 bases in the middle.

The chain uses TRBV15 and TRBJ2-5; the match to TRBD2 covers 13 bases. V was clipped by 8 bases and J by 0 bases; unmatched bases: 6. Germline lookup yields CDR1 LNHNV and CDR2 YYDKDF (reference sequence). This CDR3 has 16 amino acids. CDR3 DNA sequence: TGTGCCACCGCAGAGACTAGCGGGGGGTACCAAGAGACCCAGTACTTC. This gives the protein CATAETSGGYQETQYF.

V gene TRBV2 combines with J gene TRBJ1-1, with D uncertain. V was pared by 8 bases and J by 10 bases, with 8 bases between. The CDR3 consists of 9 residues. The V gene's germline CDR1 is SNHLY and CDR2 FYNNEI. The CDR3 is CASGRGAFF. The CDR3 DNA is TGTGCCAGCGGCCGGGGAGCTTTCTTT.

The V gene is TRBV4-3, the J gene TRBJ1-2; TRBD1 might be the D (5 bases). This CDR3 spans 16 amino acids. With 3 bases removed from V and 0 bases from J, the gap between germline ends came to 14 bases. Per germline, CDR1 LGHNA and CDR2 YSLEER. CDR3 loop: CASSQGGDGTNYGYTF. CDR3 nucleotide sequence: TGCGCCAGCAGCCAGGGGGGGGACGGCACTAACTATGGCTACACCTTC.

The chain has TRBV7-8 and TRBJ2-7; D ambiguous. CDR1 and CDR2 from the germline V gene are SGHVS and FQNEAQ. This CDR3 comprises 19 residues. V lost 5 bases, J lost 2 bases, and 28 bases lay in between. The CDR3 loop reads CASSPWFIAAPPEPYEQYF. CDR3 bases: TGTGCCAGCAGCCCTTGGTTTATCGCGGCCCCGCCTGAACCCTACGAGCAGTACTTC.

The chain combines TRBV6-6 with TRBJ1-4; D is possibly TRBD1 (5 bases). This CDR3 has 12 amino acids. CDR1 is MNHNY and CDR2 is SVGAGI in the germline V gene (reference sequence). V was cut by 6 bases and J by 11 bases, with 13 bases left in between. CDR3 sequence: CASRPEGRKLFF. Here the CDR3 DNA reads TGTGCCAGCAGGCCCGAGGGGAGGAAACTGTTTTTT.

The chain is built from TRBV27 and TRBJ1-3; 11 nucleotides line up with TRBD1. The V segment lost 7 bases and the J segment 2 bases; nucleotides outside the gene matches: 1. Germline CDR1 MNHEY, CDR2 SMNVEV (reference sequence). The CDR3 is 14 amino acids. For the CDR3, the DNA is TGTGCCAGCAAGGACAGGGGGCCTGGAAACACCATATATTTT. This translates into CASKDRGPGNTIYF.

The rearrangement links TRBV11-2 to TRBJ2-3; TRBD2 is a possible D gene (7 bases). The length of the CDR3 is 18 residues. Trimming took off 0 bases at V and 5 bases at J, with 21 bases between the two ends. Germline assignment: CDR1 SGHAT and CDR2 FQNNGV. The CDR3 nucleotides read TGTGCCAGCAGCTTAGAGGGGGGGAAGGGGGTGGAGATAGATACGCAGTATTTT. This encodes CASSLEGGKGVEIDTQYF.

The rearrangement links TRBV4-3 to TRBJ2-1, with 7 nucleotides matching TRBD2. This CDR3 contains 15 residues. Germline values: CDR1 LGHNA, CDR2 YSLEER. V lost 2 bases to trimming and J lost 5 bases; unmatched junction nucleotides: 6. The CDR3 reads CASSQSGGRNNEQFF. CDR3 bases: TGCGCCAGCAGCCAATCGGGGGGTAGAAACAATGAGCAGTTCTTC.

The gene calls are TRBV27 and TRBJ2-1, with D maybe TRBD2 (5 bases). CDR1 MNHEY and CDR2 SMNVEV come from the germline V gene (reference sequence). The CDR3 loop spans 14 amino acids. V was clipped by 8 bases and J by 3 bases, with 14 bases between them. CDR3 DNA: TGTGCCAGCTGGGGAGCCACGCTCTACAATGAGCAGTTCTTC. Translation gives CASWGATLYNEQFF.

V usage is TRBV7-8 and J usage is TRBJ2-2; TRBD2 is a possible D gene (6 bases). This CDR3 has 17 residues. V lost 1 base, J lost 3 bases, and 15 bases lay in between. The germline V gene has CDR1 SGHVS and CDR2 FQNEAQ. The CDR3 coding sequence is TGTGCCAGCAGCTTAGTAGAAGGGGCGGGATACACCGGGGAGCTGTTTTTT. This translates into CASSLVEGAGYTGELFF.

The V gene is TRBV6-6, the J gene TRBJ1-2, with D possibly TRBD1 on 6 matching bases. V shed 5 bases and J shed 6 bases, with 19 bases lying between them. Germline V gene data show CDR1 as MNHNY and CDR2 as SVGAGI (reference sequence). This CDR3 has 15 amino acids. CDR3 nucleotide sequence: TGTGCCAGCAGTCTCGATTGGGGGCTGGGCCATGGCTACACCTTC. Residues: CASSLDWGLGHGYTF.

J is TRBJ1-2 and V is TRBV29-1, with D unresolved. This CDR3 is 10 amino acids long. With 4 bases removed from V and 8 bases from J, the gap between germline ends came to 8 bases. CDR1 and CDR2 (germline): SQVTM, ANQGSEA. The CDR3 DNA sequence: TGCAGCGTTGGGAGGGAGGGCTACACCTTC. The encoded protein is CSVGREGYTF.

V and J are TRBV7-9 and TRBJ2-7; 7 nucleotides match TRBD1. This CDR3 region has 14 residues. Germline values: CDR1 SEHNR, CDR2 FQNEAQ (reference sequence). V shed 5 bases, J shed 0 bases, and the junction held 4 bases outside the gene matches. The CDR3: CASSPRQGSYEQYF. As DNA, the CDR3 is TGTGCCAGCAGCCCGAGACAGGGCTCCTACGAGCAGTACTTC. Complete variable domain (other parts from reference TRBV7-9 and TRBJ2-7): DTGVSQNPRHKITKRGQNVTFRCDPISEHNRLYWYRQTLGQGPEFLTYFQNEAQLEKSRLLSDRFSAERPKGSFSTLEIQRTEQGDSAMYLCASSPRQGSYEQYFGPGTRLTVT.

The chain couples TRBV27 to TRBJ1-5, with a possible D match to TRBD1 (5 bases). Trimming took 5 bases from V and 2 from J, leaving 10 bases between them. Germline lookup yields CDR1 MNHEY and CDR2 SMNVEV (reference sequence). This CDR3 is 14 amino acids long. The CDR3 DNA is TGTGCCAGCAGTCCCTTCAGGGGCAATCAGCCCCAGCATTTT. It translates to CASSPFRGNQPQHF.